Listed below are T cell receptor beta chains from one sample, sequenced in a study of blood T cell repertoires in COVID-19. TCRdb keeps only in-frame clones here, not all; method: immunoSEQ multiplex PCR. Among about 74,000 clones listed, 84% were seen once. The sample taken for sequencing was peripheral blood. These receptors originate from a man in his 70s with acute or convalescent COVID-19. Both conserved end residues are part of each CDR3. The order of the fields is clone size, J gene, D gene, V gene, CDR3 protein, CDR3 DNA. D genes are given only for firm matches. Only some rows state a clone size, as once, few, many or a class for expanded clones.

clone_size: NA; j_call: TRBJ2-5; d_call: TRBD2; v_call: TRBV6-2/TRBV6-3; cdr3_aa: CASSYSLAGIETQYF; cdr3_nt: TGTGCCAGCAGTTACTCGCTAGCGGGGATAGAGACCCAGTACTTC
clone_size: NA; j_call: TRBJ1-5; d_call: NA; v_call: TRBV6-2/TRBV6-3; cdr3_aa: CASSYLAQGNQPQHF; cdr3_nt: TGTGCCAGCAGTTACTTGGCCCAGGGCAATCAGCCCCAGCATTTT
clone_size: NA; j_call: TRBJ2-7; d_call: NA; v_call: TRBV6-2/TRBV6-3; cdr3_aa: CASSQATGHGIYEQYF; cdr3_nt: TGTGCCAGCAGTCAAGCGACGGGACACGGAATCTACGAGCAGTACTTC
clone_size: few; j_call: TRBJ2-3; d_call: TRBD2; v_call: TRBV10-3; cdr3_aa: CAISEWLAGAGDTQYF; cdr3_nt: TGTGCCATCAGTGAGTGGCTAGCGGGGGCAGGGGATACGCAGTATTTT
clone_size: NA; j_call: TRBJ1-1; d_call: NA; v_call: TRBV6-2/TRBV6-3; cdr3_aa: CASSPSQGMNTEAFF; cdr3_nt: TGTGCCAGCAGTCCAAGCCAGGGCATGAACACTGAAGCTTTCTTT
clone_size: NA; j_call: TRBJ1-5; d_call: TRBD1; v_call: TRBV2; cdr3_aa: CASSSGTGGGQHF; cdr3_nt: TGTGCCAGCAGTAGCGGGACAGGGGGCGGTCAGCATTTT
clone_size: NA; j_call: TRBJ2-1; d_call: NA; v_call: TRBV29-1; cdr3_aa: CSGGGQYNEQFF; cdr3_nt: TGCAGCGGGGGAGGACAGTACAATGAGCAGTTCTTC
clone_size: NA; j_call: TRBJ2-1; d_call: NA; v_call: TRBV28; cdr3_aa: CASSYSNEQFF; cdr3_nt: TGTGCCAGCAGTTACAGCAATGAGCAGTTCTTC
clone_size: NA; j_call: TRBJ2-3; d_call: TRBD2; v_call: TRBV5-1; cdr3_aa: CASSLARTSGGDTQYF; cdr3_nt: TGCGCCAGCAGCTTGGCCCGGACTAGCGGGGGTGATACGCAGTATTTT
clone_size: NA; j_call: TRBJ2-6; d_call: TRBD1; v_call: TRBV5-8; cdr3_aa: CASSPGTGRPGANVLTF; cdr3_nt: TGTGCCAGCAGCCCAGGGACAGGACGACCTGGGGCCAACGTCCTGACTTTC
clone_size: NA; j_call: TRBJ1-2; d_call: NA; v_call: TRBV3-1/TRBV3-2; cdr3_aa: CASSPTRTAPGYTF; cdr3_nt: TGTGCCAGCAGCCCAACCCGGACAGCGCCTGGCTACACCTTC
clone_size: NA; j_call: TRBJ1-1; d_call: NA; v_call: TRBV19; cdr3_aa: CASTTDRPNTEAFF; cdr3_nt: TGTGCCAGTACCACCGACAGACCGAACACTGAAGCTTTCTTT
clone_size: NA; j_call: TRBJ2-1; d_call: TRBD2; v_call: TRBV9; cdr3_aa: CASSVGGTSGSNEQFF; cdr3_nt: TGTGCCAGCAGCGTAGGGGGGACTAGCGGGTCGAATGAGCAGTTCTTC
clone_size: NA; j_call: TRBJ1-1; d_call: NA; v_call: TRBV1; cdr3_aa: CTSSQDMNTEAFF; cdr3_nt: TGCACCAGCAGCCAGGACATGAACACTGAAGCTTTCTTT
clone_size: NA; j_call: TRBJ2-7; d_call: TRBD1; v_call: TRBV29-1; cdr3_aa: CSASRDRAIPNEQYF; cdr3_nt: TGCAGCGCTTCCCGGGACAGGGCCATTCCTAACGAGCAGTACTTC
clone_size: NA; j_call: TRBJ1-5; d_call: NA; v_call: TRBV27; cdr3_aa: CASSPSSNQPQHF; cdr3_nt: TGTGCCAGCAGTCCTTCTAGCAATCAGCCCCAGCATTTT
clone_size: NA; j_call: TRBJ2-1; d_call: NA; v_call: TRBV28; cdr3_aa: CASRLGGAANEQFF; cdr3_nt: TGTGCCAGCAGACTAGGGGGGGCGGCCAATGAGCAGTTCTTC
clone_size: NA; j_call: TRBJ2-4; d_call: NA; v_call: TRBV19; cdr3_aa: CASSISQGKGIQYF; cdr3_nt: TGTGCCAGTAGTATTAGTCAGGGGAAGGGCATTCAGTACTTC
clone_size: once; j_call: TRBJ1-2; d_call: NA; v_call: TRBV29-1; cdr3_aa: CSVVNRAYGYTF; cdr3_nt: TGCAGCGTTGTTAACAGGGCCTATGGCTACACCTTC
clone_size: NA; j_call: TRBJ1-2; d_call: NA; v_call: TRBV10-3; cdr3_aa: CAISEPGAGAHSGYTF; cdr3_nt: TGTGCCATCAGTGAGCCAGGCGCAGGGGCCCATAGTGGCTACACCTTC